These 18 T cell receptor beta chains came from one sample sequenced in a study of cytomegalovirus exposure and HLA in healthy donors. The PCR used 60 Vbeta and 13 Jbeta primers. Repertoires were generated with immunoSEQ multiplex PCR, while TCRdb's copy carries only in-frame clones and drops some. The table includes 120,000 or so clones, roughly four fifths detected once. Source material: PBMCs. The receptors stem from a woman aged 25 to 39 in good health and CMV-seronegative.

This clone was seen once. The gene calls are TRBV25-1 and TRBJ2-5; TRBD2 agrees at 12 bases. V shed 3 bases, J shed 6 bases, and the junction held 5 bases outside the gene matches. The CDR3 has 15 residues. The V gene's germline CDR1 is MGHDK and CDR2 SYGVNS. The CDR3 coding sequence is TGTGCCAGCAGTGAGGCTAGCGGGGGGGCTAAGACCCAGTACTTC. Protein: CASSEASGGAKTQYF.

The gene calls are TRBV20-1 and TRBJ1-2, with unresolved D. Germline lookup yields CDR1 DFQATT and CDR2 SNEGSKA (reference sequence). This CDR3 comprises 11 residues. The germline V and J ends were trimmed by 0 bases and 5 bases, with 4 bases remaining between them. DNA of the CDR3: TGCAGTGCTAGAGACCCGTATGGCTACACCTTC. Its translation is CSARDPYGYTF.

The chain uses TRBV7-6 and TRBJ2-2, with 8 bases identical to TRBD2. V lost 1 base and J lost 1; bases outside the gene matches: 5. Germline assignment: CDR1 SGHVS and CDR2 FNYEAQ. The CDR3 consists of 17 residues. CDR3 in amino acids: CASSLVWTSLNTGELFF. CDR3 DNA: TGTGCCAGCAGCTTAGTCTGGACTAGCTTGAACACCGGGGAGCTGTTTTTT.

The rearrangement links TRBV29-1 to TRBJ1-1, with no clear D. Trimming took 6 bases from V and 1 from J, leaving 18 bases between them. The germline V gene has CDR1 SQVTM and CDR2 ANQGSEA. The CDR3 has 15 residues. CDR3 protein: CSVPPRRPENTEAFF. The CDR3 bases are TGCAGCGTCCCACCGAGGCGGCCAGAGAACACTGAAGCTTTCTTT.

The chain is built from TRBV30 and TRBJ1-2; 9 bases match TRBD1. V was clipped by 3 bases and J by 5 bases; unmatched bases: 7. This CDR3 is built from 14 residues. Germline assignment: CDR1 GTSNPN and CDR2 SVGIG (reference sequence). DNA for the CDR3: TGTGCCTGGAGAACAGGACAGGGGAGATATGGCTACACCTTC. Its translation is CAWRTGQGRYGYTF.

This clone was observed a handful of times. The rearrangement joins TRBV2 to TRBJ2-1; 8 nucleotides align to TRBD1. V was pared by 6 bases and J by 5 bases, with 3 bases of the junction left unmatched. The V gene's germline CDR1 is SNHLY and CDR2 FYNNEI. The CDR3 loop spans 13 amino acids. The CDR3 reads CASRWTGNNEQFF. CDR3 nucleotide sequence: TGTGCCAGCAGGTGGACAGGGAACAATGAGCAGTTCTTC.

The J gene is TRBJ2-7, the V gene TRBV5-1; TRBD1 aligns across 7 bases. J was trimmed by 5 bases and V by 4 bases; bases with no gene match: 9. This CDR3 is built from 14 residues. Looked up from germline, CDR1 is SGHRS and CDR2 is YFSETQ. This CDR3 is CASSGYRDRDEQYF. The DNA of the CDR3 is TGCGCCAGCAGCGGTTACCGGGACAGAGACGAGCAGTACTTC.

This chain uses TRBV30 with TRBJ1-1, with TRBD1 matching over 11 bases. The germline V gene encodes CDR1 GTSNPN and CDR2 SVGIG (reference sequence). This CDR3 comprises 13 residues. J gave up 11 bases and V 5 bases, and 10 bases lay outside the gene matches. The CDR3, as DNA: TGTGCCTGGGAAACCGGGACAGGGGGACATGCTTTCTTT. Protein sequence: CAWETGTGGHAFF.

The sample holds one count of this clone. V gene TRBV28 combines with J gene TRBJ2-1; possible D gene TRBD1, 7 bases. Germline V gives CDR1 MDHEN, CDR2 SYDVKM. V lost 6 bases, J lost 15 bases, and 15 bases lay in between. The length of the CDR3 is 11 residues. CDR3 in DNA: TGTGCCAGCAGCCGCGGGACAGAGGGGTTCTTC. Translated, it gives CASSRGTEGFF.

This clone was counted once. The same CDR3 is also encoded by other DNA sequences in this sample. J is TRBJ1-1 and V is TRBV27; the D gene is possibly TRBD1 (5 bases). This CDR3 is built from 13 residues. V was cut by 5 bases and J by 2 bases, with 9 bases left in between. The germline V gene has CDR1 MNHEY and CDR2 SMNVEV (reference sequence). The CDR3 protein is CASSLRENTEAFF. The CDR3 DNA follows: TGTGCCAGCAGTCTCAGGGAAAACACTGAAGCTTTCTTT.

V and J are TRBV27 and TRBJ1-2; D may be TRBD1 (6 bases). The V gene lost 2 bases and the J gene lost 0 bases, with 7 bases spanning the gap. The CDR3 contains 14 residues. Germline V gene lookup returns CDR1 MNHEY and CDR2 SMNVEV (reference sequence). CDR3 nucleotide sequence: TGTGCCAGCAGTTTAAACAGGGCTAACTATGGCTACACCTTC. Its translation: CASSLNRANYGYTF.

The chain combines TRBV7-8 with TRBJ2-7, with D possibly matching TRBD2 (6 bases). Trimming stripped 3 bases from V and 3 bases from J, with 12 bases between. The CDR3 covers 14 residues. The germline gives CDR1 SGHVS, CDR2 FQNEAQ. CDR3 sequence reads: CASSFAGPSYEQYF. The CDR3 region has the DNA TGTGCCAGCAGCTTTGCGGGGCCAAGCTACGAGCAGTACTTC.

The chain carries TRBV4-3 and TRBJ2-3, with 7 bases identical to TRBD2. J lost 1 base, V lost 2 bases, and 6 bases had no gene match. The CDR3 consists of 16 residues. Germline loops: CDR1 LGHNA, CDR2 YSLEER. This CDR3 is CASSQSGLGRTDTQYF. CDR3 DNA sequence: TGCGCCAGCAGCCAATCTGGACTAGGACGCACAGATACGCAGTATTTT.

The chain recombines TRBV7-9 with TRBJ2-6; a weak D match, TRBD2 (5 bases). The V gene lost 3 bases and the J gene lost 0 bases, with 12 bases spanning the gap. Germline assignment: CDR1 SEHNR and CDR2 FQNEAQ (reference sequence). The CDR3 loop spans 17 amino acids. The CDR3 region is CASSLGVLVSGANVLTF. Written as DNA, the CDR3 is TGTGCCAGCAGCTTGGGAGTTTTAGTCTCTGGGGCCAACGTCCTGACTTTC.

The V call is TRBV20-1, the J call TRBJ2-5, with a weak D call TRBD2 (5 bases). The germline V gene encodes CDR1 DFQATT and CDR2 SNEGSKA (reference sequence). Trimming cost V 6 bases and J 1 base, with 6 bases left between them. This CDR3 has 11 residues. CDR3 residues: CSARVQETQYF. The CDR3 nucleotides are TGCAGTGCGCGGGTCCAAGAGACCCAGTACTTC.

The chain is built from TRBV4-3 and TRBJ2-1, with TRBD2 matching over 8 bases. The CDR3 runs 16 residues. V was clipped by 1 base and J by 5 bases; unmatched bases: 7. Germline loops: CDR1 LGHNA, CDR2 YSLEER. CDR3 region: CASSQVWGGGNNEQFF. CDR3 bases: TGCGCCAGCAGCCAAGTTTGGGGCGGGGGGAACAATGAGCAGTTCTTC.

The gene calls are TRBV4-3 and TRBJ2-2; 10 nucleotides align to TRBD2. Germline CDR1 is LGHNA and CDR2 is YSLEER. This CDR3 is 16 amino acids long. The J segment lost 7 bases and the V segment lost 3 bases, leaving 8 bases of the junction unmatched. The CDR3 is CASSQTSGWGGGELFF. CDR3 bases: TGCGCCAGCAGCCAGACTAGCGGGTGGGGCGGCGGGGAGCTGTTTTTT.

In this sample, this clone turned up once. The chain has TRBV7-2 and TRBJ2-5, with 8 bases fitting TRBD2. Germline V gene data show CDR1 as SGHTA and CDR2 as FQGNSA. The J segment lost 5 bases and the V segment lost 2 bases, leaving 10 bases of the junction unmatched. The CDR3 covers 16 residues. CDR3 amino acids: CASSLITAGGGETQYF. DNA for the CDR3: TGTGCCAGCAGCTTAATCACTGCGGGAGGAGGGGAGACCCAGTACTTC.